A selection of T cell receptor beta chains follows, all from one sample in a study of shared clonotypes between healthy human individuals. Sequencing was performed with immunoSEQ multiplex PCR; in TCRdb, only in-frame clones are kept and a portion is missing. Counted here are 2 million to 2.5 million clones, around 95% occurring once; the ten biggest clones make up approximately 0.13%. Specimen: naive CD4+ T cells sorted from blood. The receptors originated from a man younger than 35 in good health. Each CDR3 is given with its conserved first and last residue. The D gene is left open where the match is weak. Clone size, where shown, is once, few, many, or a class for clones that have expanded.

D: TRBD1; V: TRBV7-9; J: TRBJ2-7; size: .; length: 13; DNA: TGTGCCAGCAGCCCTAACGGACAGGGATCTTCCGCCTTC; CDR3: CASSPNGQGSSAF
D: .; V: TRBV6-5; J: TRBJ1-5; size: .; length: 15; DNA: TGTGCCAGCAGGTCAAGGGGGGATAGCAATCAGCCCCAGCATTTT; CDR3: CASRSRGDSNQPQHF
D: .; V: TRBV30; J: TRBJ2-7; size: once; length: 12; DNA: TGTGCCTGGAGGTCACCGGGGTACGAGCAGTACTTC; CDR3: CAWRSPGYEQYF
D: TRBD1; V: TRBV30; J: TRBJ1-3; size: .; length: 15; DNA: TGTGCCTGGAGTACAACAGGGGGCTCGGGAAACACCATATATTTT; CDR3: CAWSTTGGSGNTIYF
D: .; V: TRBV10-3; J: TRBJ2-5; size: .; length: 14; DNA: TGTGCCATCAGTGGGACCGGTACGGGGGAGACCCAGTACTTC; CDR3: CAISGTGTGETQYF
D: TRBD2; V: TRBV2; J: TRBJ2-1; size: .; length: 17; DNA: TGTGCCAGCAGCGGAATCCCTAGCGGGAGGGCCCGGCATGAGCAGTTCTTC; CDR3: CASSGIPSGRARHEQFF
D: .; V: TRBV4-1; J: TRBJ2-5; size: .; length: 11; DNA: TGCGCCAGCAGCGCCCGGGAGACCCAGTACTTC; CDR3: CASSARETQYF
D: TRBD1; V: TRBV5-4; J: TRBJ2-5; size: .; length: 16; DNA: TGTGCCAGCAGCTTAGGGCAGGGGGTCTCCCAAGAGACCCAGTACTTC; CDR3: CASSLGQGVSQETQYF
D: .; V: TRBV29-1; J: TRBJ2-3; size: .; length: 14; DNA: TGCAGCTTAAGGGACGACGTTACGAGGGATACGCAGTATTTT; CDR3: CSLRDDVTRDTQYF
D: .; V: TRBV6-5; J: TRBJ2-7; size: .; length: 15; DNA: TGTGCCAGCAGTTACTCTTTGGTTAGCTCCTACGAGCAGTACTTC; CDR3: CASSYSLVSSYEQYF
D: .; V: TRBV5-1; J: TRBJ1-4; size: .; length: 13; DNA: TGCGCCAGCAGCCTACTCACGACGGAAAAACTGTTTTTT; CDR3: CASSLLTTEKLFF
D: .; V: TRBV21-1; J: TRBJ1-1; size: .; length: 13; DNA: TGTGCCAGCAGCCGTAGATTTTGCACTGAAGCTTTCTTT; CDR3: CASSRRFCTEAFF
D: .; V: TRBV5-6; J: TRBJ1-1; size: .; length: 14; DNA: TGTGCCAGCAGCTTGAGGGGGGCGGACACTGAAGCTTTCTTT; CDR3: CASSLRGADTEAFF
D: .; V: TRBV30; J: TRBJ2-7; size: .; length: 14; DNA: TGTGCCTGGAGTGCGTTTGAGACCACCTACGAGCAGTACTTC; CDR3: CAWSAFETTYEQYF
D: .; V: TRBV14; J: TRBJ2-2; size: .; length: 13; DNA: TGTGCCAGCAGGTACAAGAACACCGGGGAGCTGTTTTTT; CDR3: CASRYKNTGELFF
D: .; V: TRBV4-1; J: TRBJ2-7; size: .; length: 16; DNA: TGCGCCAGCAGCCAAGATTCCGCCTCGGGGCTCTACGAGCAGTACTTC; CDR3: CASSQDSASGLYEQYF
D: .; V: TRBV6-4; J: TRBJ1-2; size: .; length: 22; DNA: TGTGCCAGCAGCGACTACCCCGGGGCGCGAGGTTTTGCTACACGAGGATTCTATGGCTACACCTTC; CDR3: CASSDYPGARGFATRGFYGYTF
D: .; V: TRBV5-4; J: TRBJ2-5; size: .; length: 14; DNA: TGTGCCAGCAGCCTCCCCGGCAGGGCAGAGACCCAGTACTTC; CDR3: CASSLPGRAETQYF